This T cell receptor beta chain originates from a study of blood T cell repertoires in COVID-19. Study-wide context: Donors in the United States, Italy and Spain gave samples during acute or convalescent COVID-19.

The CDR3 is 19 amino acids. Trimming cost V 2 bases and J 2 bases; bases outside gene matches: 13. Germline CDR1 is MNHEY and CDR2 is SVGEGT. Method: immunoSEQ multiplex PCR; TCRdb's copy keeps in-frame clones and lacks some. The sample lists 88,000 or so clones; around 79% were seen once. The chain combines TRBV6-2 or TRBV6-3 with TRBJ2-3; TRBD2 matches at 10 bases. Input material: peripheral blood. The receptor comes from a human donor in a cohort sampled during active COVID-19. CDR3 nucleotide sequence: TGTGCCAGCAGTTACGTGGCTAGCGGGAGCGGTGCACTCACAGATACGCAGTATTTT. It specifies CASSYVASGSGALTDTQYF.